A selection of T cell receptor beta chains follows, all from one sample in a study of circulating tumor DNA in untreated peripheral T-cell lymphoma. Produced via immunoSEQ multiplex PCR; TCRdb's table is partial and in-frame only. This sample carries around 6,100 clones, 60% to 80% of them seen once, and the ten largest clones take about 55%. The sequencing sample was made of tumor tissue. These receptors were taken from a human donor with peripheral T-cell lymphoma. CDR3s include the opening cysteine and the closing phenylalanine or tryptophan. The D gene is left open where the match is weak. Expanded clones get a size class; other rows say once, few or many, or leave the size out.

V: TRBV6-8
size: NA
J: TRBJ2-5
D: NA
length: 16
DNA: TGTGCCAGCAGTTACTCGAATGGGGCCGGCCAAGAGACCCAGTACTTC
CDR3: CASSYSNGAGQETQYF

V: TRBV28
size: NA
J: TRBJ2-5
D: NA
length: 12
DNA: TGTGCCAGCAGTTCGTCGTTAGAGACCCAGTACTTC
CDR3: CASSSSLETQYF

V: TRBV19
size: NA
J: TRBJ2-7
D: NA
length: 13
DNA: TGTGCCAGTAGTATCGGGCGGTCCTACGAGCAGTACTTC
CDR3: CASSIGRSYEQYF

V: TRBV19
size: NA
J: TRBJ2-1
D: TRBD2
length: 13
DNA: TGTGCCAGCCGGCGGGAGGCCTACAATGAGCAGTTCTTC
CDR3: CASRREAYNEQFF

V: TRBV19
size: NA
J: TRBJ1-1
D: NA
length: 13
DNA: TGTGCCAGTAGTATAGAAGGGAACACTGAAGCTTTCTTT
CDR3: CASSIEGNTEAFF

V: TRBV10-3
size: NA
J: TRBJ2-1
D: NA
length: 12
DNA: TGTGCCAGCAGTGAGCGATACAATGAGCAGTTCTTC
CDR3: CASSERYNEQFF

V: TRBV7-5
size: NA
J: TRBJ2-1
D: NA
length: 17
DNA: TGTGCCAGCAGCCCGCCCCAGGGTAACTTAGCCTACAATGAGCAGTTCTTC
CDR3: CASSPPQGNLAYNEQFF

V: TRBV10-3
size: NA
J: TRBJ2-1
D: TRBD1
length: 16
DNA: TGTGCCATCAGTGAGCCGGGGACAGTCCGCTACAATGAGCAGTTCTTC
CDR3: CAISEPGTVRYNEQFF

V: TRBV18
size: few
J: TRBJ2-2
D: TRBD1
length: 16
DNA: TGTGCCAGCTCACCACTACGGACAGGGCACACCGGGGAGCTGTTTTTT
CDR3: CASSPLRTGHTGELFF

V: TRBV7-6
size: NA
J: TRBJ2-6
D: TRBD1
length: 18
DNA: TGTGCTAGCAGCCCAGGACAGGGGCCTTGGTCTGGGGCCAACGTCCTGACTTTC
CDR3: CASSPGQGPWSGANVLTF

V: TRBV27
size: NA
J: TRBJ2-2
D: NA
length: 13
DNA: TGTGCCAGCAGTTTGCGGCGGGACGGGGAGCTGTTTTTT
CDR3: CASSLRRDGELFF

V: TRBV5-1
size: NA
J: TRBJ2-7
D: NA
length: 14
DNA: TGCGCCAGCAGCCCCCGGAACAGTAACCTCCCGCAGTACTTC
CDR3: CASSPRNSNLPQYF

V: TRBV12-5
size: NA
J: TRBJ1-1
D: NA
length: 13
DNA: TGTGCTAGTGGTTTATCGAGGGGCACTGAAGCTTTCTTT
CDR3: CASGLSRGTEAFF

V: TRBV6-8
size: NA
J: TRBJ1-1
D: NA
length: 13
DNA: TGTGCCAGCAGTACCAGTCGAAACACTGAAGCTTTCTTT
CDR3: CASSTSRNTEAFF

V: TRBV18
size: NA
J: TRBJ1-4
D: NA
length: 15
DNA: TGTGCCAGCTCACCGTCTGGGGGTTCTAGTGAAAAACTGTTTTTT
CDR3: CASSPSGGSSEKLFF

V: TRBV6-8
size: few
J: TRBJ1-6
D: TRBD1
length: 16
DNA: TGTGCCAGCAGTTACTCCACAGGGGGCTATAATTCACCCCTCCACTTT
CDR3: CASSYSTGGYNSPLHF

V: TRBV6-8
size: NA
J: TRBJ1-3
D: NA
length: 13
DNA: TGTGCCACCTGTATAAGCTCTGGAAACACCATATATTTT
CDR3: CATCISSGNTIYF

V: TRBV6-8
size: NA
J: TRBJ1-1
D: NA
length: 16
DNA: TGTGCCAGCAGCGAGACTCGACAGCTCATGAACACTGAAGCTTTCTTT
CDR3: CASSETRQLMNTEAFF

V: TRBV11-3
size: NA
J: TRBJ1-1
D: NA
length: 14
DNA: TGTGCCAGCAGCAAGCGGGACATGAACACTGAAGCTTTCTTT
CDR3: CASSKRDMNTEAFF

V: TRBV6-8
size: NA
J: TRBJ2-3
D: NA
length: 15
DNA: TGTGCCAGCAGACATTCTAGCACCCCGGCAGATACGCAGTATTTT
CDR3: CASRHSSTPADTQYF

V: TRBV25-1
size: NA
J: TRBJ1-1
D: NA
length: 14
DNA: TGTGCCAGCAGTGAATCAAGGCAGAGATCTGTAACTTTCTTT
CDR3: CASSESRQRSVTFF

V: TRBV18
size: NA
J: TRBJ2-2
D: NA
length: 15
DNA: TGTGCCAGCTCACCAACCACAGGGAACACCGGGGAGCTGTTTTTT
CDR3: CASSPTTGNTGELFF

V: TRBV15
size: NA
J: TRBJ2-2
D: NA
length: 15
DNA: TGTGCCACCAACAAACCAGCGGAAAACACCGGGGAGCTGTTTTTT
CDR3: CATNKPAENTGELFF

V: TRBV5-1
size: once
J: TRBJ2-7
D: TRBD2
length: 17
DNA: TGCGCCAGCAGCTTGGAGGGTAGCGGGCTTATCTCCTACGAGCAGTACTTC
CDR3: CASSLEGSGLISYEQYF

V: TRBV11-3
size: NA
J: TRBJ2-2
D: NA
length: 14
DNA: TGTGCCAGCAGGTCTAATTTCTACACCGGGGAGCTGTTTTTT
CDR3: CASRSNFYTGELFF

V: TRBV5-1
size: NA
J: TRBJ2-7
D: TRBD2
length: 16
DNA: TGCGCCAGCAGTCCCGGGACTAGCGGGAGTCTCTACGAGCAGTACTTC
CDR3: CASSPGTSGSLYEQYF

V: TRBV28
size: NA
J: TRBJ1-1
D: TRBD1
length: 14
DNA: TGTGCCAGCAGTCCCCGGAGGGGGCTCACTGAAGCTTTCTTT
CDR3: CASSPRRGLTEAFF

V: TRBV9
size: NA
J: TRBJ1-6
D: NA
length: 12
DNA: TGTGCCAGCAACATGGGTCCCTCACCCCTCCACTTT
CDR3: CASNMGPSPLHF

V: TRBV6-8
size: few
J: TRBJ1-4
D: NA
length: 15
DNA: TGTGCCAGCAGTTATAGAACGGGGACTAATGAAAAACTGTTTTTT
CDR3: CASSYRTGTNEKLFF

V: TRBV7-1
size: NA
J: TRBJ2-5
D: NA
length: 16
DNA: TGTGCCAGCAGCTTGTCCCCTCCCCGCGGTGGGGGGACCCAGTACTTC
CDR3: CASSLSPPRGGGTQYF

V: TRBV6-8
size: NA
J: TRBJ2-7
D: NA
length: 15
DNA: TGTGCCAGCAGCCTAGGTCCGGGCAGCTCCTACGAGCAGTACTTC
CDR3: CASSLGPGSSYEQYF

V: TRBV11-3
size: NA
J: TRBJ2-5
D: TRBD2
length: 15
DNA: TGTGCCAGCGGCGGGGTAGCGGGGGTTACGGGGACCCAGTACTTC
CDR3: CASGGVAGVTGTQYF

V: TRBV29-1
size: NA
J: TRBJ2-5
D: TRBD1
length: 15
DNA: TGCAGCGTTGATCCACCTGTGACAGGGCGAGAGACCCAGTACTTC
CDR3: CSVDPPVTGRETQYF

V: TRBV6-8
size: NA
J: TRBJ2-1
D: TRBD1
length: 15
DNA: TGTGCCAGCAGTTACGGACAGGGACCCTACAATGAGCAGTTCTTC
CDR3: CASSYGQGPYNEQFF

V: TRBV18
size: NA
J: TRBJ2-2
D: NA
length: 17
DNA: TGTGCCAGCTCACCCCGAGCGGTAGGTCTCGGCACCGGGGAGCTGTTTTTT
CDR3: CASSPRAVGLGTGELFF

V: TRBV11-3
size: NA
J: TRBJ2-3
D: TRBD2
length: 15
DNA: TGTGCCAGCAGCTTGGGGACTAGCGGGGGAGATACGCAGTATTTT
CDR3: CASSLGTSGGDTQYF

V: TRBV2
size: NA
J: TRBJ1-2
D: TRBD1
length: 13
DNA: TGTGCCAGCAGCGCAGTGACAGGGGTCGGCTACACCTTC
CDR3: CASSAVTGVGYTF

V: TRBV18
size: NA
J: TRBJ2-2
D: NA
length: 15
DNA: TGTGCCAGCTCCCCAAGAGGGTCGAACACCGGGGAGCTGTTTTTT
CDR3: CASSPRGSNTGELFF

V: TRBV7-6
size: NA
J: TRBJ1-4
D: NA
length: 14
DNA: TGTGCCAGCAGCTTGGAACACGGGGAGGAAAAACTGTTTTTT
CDR3: CASSLEHGEEKLFF

V: TRBV5-1
size: NA
J: TRBJ1-2
D: NA
length: 16
DNA: TGCGCCAGCAGCCTTGACTTAGGGAGATTTCTCTATGGCTACACCTTC
CDR3: CASSLDLGRFLYGYTF

V: TRBV15
size: NA
J: TRBJ1-5
D: NA
length: 15
DNA: TGTGCCACCAGCAGATATCAGGGTAGCAATCAGCCCCAGCATTTT
CDR3: CATSRYQGSNQPQHF

V: TRBV6-7
size: NA
J: TRBJ2-4
D: NA
length: 16
DNA: TGTGCCAGCAGTGAAGCGCAGGAACAGACCAAAAACATTCAGTACTTC
CDR3: CASSEAQEQTKNIQYF

V: TRBV11-3
size: few
J: TRBJ1-6
D: NA
length: 15
DNA: TGTGTCAGCAGCTTGGCTTCAGGAGGGTTGGGGCCCCTCCACTTT
CDR3: CVSSLASGGLGPLHF

V: TRBV23-1
size: once
J: TRBJ1-1
D: NA
length: 15
DNA: TGCGCCAGCAGTCAAACGAAATATCCCAACACTGAAGCTTTCTTT
CDR3: CASSQTKYPNTEAFF

V: TRBV4-1
size: NA
J: TRBJ2-7
D: NA
length: 12
DNA: TGCGCCAGCAGCCAAGAAGGATACGAGCAGTACTTC
CDR3: CASSQEGYEQYF

V: TRBV10-1
size: NA
J: TRBJ2-1
D: TRBD1
length: 16
DNA: TGCGCCAGCAGTGGTTGGGACAGGAAAGCCTACAATGAGCAGTTCTTC
CDR3: CASSGWDRKAYNEQFF

V: TRBV18
size: few
J: TRBJ2-1
D: NA
length: 12
DNA: TGTGCCAGCTCACCTGCGTGGAGTGAGCAGTTCTTC
CDR3: CASSPAWSEQFF

V: TRBV4-1
size: NA
J: TRBJ1-5
D: NA
length: 16
DNA: TGCGCCAGCAGCCAAAGGCTGTCAGATAGCAATCAGCCCCAGCATTTT
CDR3: CASSQRLSDSNQPQHF

V: TRBV18
size: NA
J: TRBJ2-7
D: TRBD2
length: 17
DNA: TGTGCCAGCTCACCACTCCCGGGACTAGCACCAGTCTACGAGCAGTACTTC
CDR3: CASSPLPGLAPVYEQYF

V: TRBV6-8
size: NA
J: TRBJ1-6
D: TRBD1
length: 16
DNA: TGTGCCATCAGTGCCCGGGACAGAGATTATAATTCACCCCTCCACTTT
CDR3: CAISARDRDYNSPLHF

V: TRBV19
size: NA
J: TRBJ2-7
D: TRBD2
length: 15
DNA: TGTGCCAGTAGTAAAGACGGGACTAGATCCTACGAGCAGTACTTC
CDR3: CASSKDGTRSYEQYF

V: TRBV11-3
size: NA
J: TRBJ2-2
D: NA
length: 14
DNA: TGTGCCAGCAGCCAAGCCTATAACACCGGGGAGCTGTTTTTT
CDR3: CASSQAYNTGELFF

V: TRBV6-8
size: few
J: TRBJ2-1
D: NA
length: 19
DNA: TGTGCCAGCACCGACATAGGGGTGAGTCCCGCTCTACCCGGCGATGAGCAGTTCTTC
CDR3: CASTDIGVSPALPGDEQFF

V: TRBV6-8
size: NA
J: TRBJ2-7
D: TRBD2
length: 14
DNA: TGTGCCAGCAGTCCGCGGACTAGCGTCGACGAGCAGTACTTC
CDR3: CASSPRTSVDEQYF

V: TRBV6-8
size: NA
J: TRBJ1-5
D: NA
length: 14
DNA: TGTGCCAGCAGCCGGGGACTTCGGGACCAGCCCCAGCATTTT
CDR3: CASSRGLRDQPQHF

V: TRBV18
size: NA
J: TRBJ2-5
D: NA
length: 14
DNA: TGTGCCAGCTCACCAAAACACGGGCCGGTAACCCAGTACTTC
CDR3: CASSPKHGPVTQYF

V: TRBV18
size: NA
J: TRBJ2-1
D: NA
length: 14
DNA: TGTGCCAGCTCACCACAGGGCCAAAAAAATGAGCAGTTCTTC
CDR3: CASSPQGQKNEQFF

V: TRBV5-1
size: NA
J: TRBJ1-1
D: TRBD1
length: 14
DNA: TGCGCCAGCAGCCTTTGGACAGGGAGTTCGGGAGCTTTCTTT
CDR3: CASSLWTGSSGAFF

V: TRBV1
size: NA
J: TRBJ2-7
D: NA
length: 14
DNA: TGCGCCAGCAGCCGGGCTGGACAGGGCTACGAGCAGTACTTC
CDR3: CASSRAGQGYEQYF